The rows below give T cell receptor beta chains drawn from one sample of a study of blood T cell repertoires in COVID-19. Method: immunoSEQ multiplex PCR; TCRdb's copy keeps in-frame clones and lacks some. The data hold around 260,000 clones, with approximately 91% observed a single time. Sequenced input: peripheral blood. The receptors originated from a woman aged 30 to 39 with COVID-19, enrolled during active disease. Each CDR3 is given with its conserved first and last residue. D genes are given only for firm matches. The listing skips clone size in some rows; elsewhere it reads once, few, many or a size class.

D: .; size: .; V: TRBV7-9; J: TRBJ1-1; CDR3: CASSLAPPDTEAFF; DNA: TGTGCCAGCAGCTTAGCACCTCCGGACACTGAAGCTTTCTTT
D: TRBD2; size: .; V: TRBV11-2; J: TRBJ2-7; CDR3: CASSLGSGIPPYEQYF; DNA: TGTGCCAGCAGCTTAGGGAGCGGGATCCCCCCGTACGAGCAGTACTTC
D: .; size: .; V: TRBV19; J: TRBJ1-5; CDR3: CASSLQNQPQHF; DNA: TGTGCCAGTAGCCTACAGAATCAGCCCCAGCATTTT
D: TRBD1; size: .; V: TRBV5-1; J: TRBJ1-2; CDR3: CASSPGQGLGYGYTF; DNA: TGCGCCAGCAGCCCCGGACAGGGATTAGGCTATGGCTACACCTTC
D: .; size: .; V: TRBV5-8; J: TRBJ1-5; CDR3: CASSRHNQPQHF; DNA: TGTGCCAGCAGCAGACACAATCAGCCCCAGCATTTT
D: TRBD2; size: .; V: TRBV25-1; J: TRBJ2-7; CDR3: CASSDLLAGIYEQYF; DNA: TGTGCCAGCAGTGATTTGCTAGCGGGAATCTACGAGCAGTACTTC
D: .; size: few; V: TRBV12-3/TRBV12-4; J: TRBJ1-1; CDR3: CASSSRGGTEAFF; DNA: TGTGCCAGCAGTTCTAGAGGGGGCACTGAAGCTTTCTTT
D: TRBD1; size: .; V: TRBV30; J: TRBJ2-7; CDR3: CAWSPGQIYEQYF; DNA: TGTGCCTGGAGCCCGGGACAGATCTACGAGCAGTACTTC
D: TRBD1; size: .; V: TRBV6-5; J: TRBJ1-1; CDR3: CASKGTDAMNTEAFF; DNA: TGTGCCAGCAAGGGGACAGATGCTATGAACACTGAAGCTTTCTTT
D: .; size: once; V: TRBV27; J: TRBJ1-5; CDR3: CASSLTGPRPQHF; DNA: TGTGCCAGCAGTTTGACAGGTCCTCGGCCCCAGCATTTT
D: TRBD1; size: .; V: TRBV5-1; J: TRBJ1-2; CDR3: CASSRSGIGTGANYGYTF; DNA: TGCGCCAGCAGCCGCTCTGGTATCGGGACAGGGGCTAACTATGGCTACACCTTC
D: .; size: once; V: TRBV3-1/TRBV3-2; J: TRBJ1-6; CDR3: CASSQDLRGFSPLHF; DNA: TGTGCCAGCAGCCAAGATTTGCGGGGCTTTTCACCCCTCCACTTT
D: TRBD1; size: .; V: TRBV5-1; J: TRBJ2-7; CDR3: CASSGVDRGTYEQYF; DNA: TGCGCCAGCAGCGGGGTGGACAGGGGCACCTACGAGCAGTACTTC
D: .; size: .; V: TRBV10-3; J: TRBJ1-6; CDR3: CAISDSNNSPLHF; DNA: TGTGCCATCAGTGACAGTAATAATTCACCCCTCCACTTT
D: .; size: .; V: TRBV5-1; J: TRBJ1-3; CDR3: CASKQGPGNTIYF; DNA: TGCGCCAGCAAACAGGGTCCTGGAAACACCATATATTTT
D: TRBD2; size: .; V: TRBV9; J: TRBJ2-1; CDR3: CASSVATGGPYSEQFF; DNA: TGTGCCAGCAGCGTAGCTACGGGAGGGCCATATAGTGAGCAGTTCTTC
D: .; size: .; V: TRBV4-1; J: TRBJ2-2; CDR3: CASSQDFGVGELFF; DNA: TGCGCCAGCAGCCAAGATTTCGGGGTCGGGGAGCTGTTTTTT
D: TRBD1; size: once; V: TRBV30; J: TRBJ1-1; CDR3: CAWGKRGQGTEAFF; DNA: TGTGCCTGGGGGAAGAGGGGACAGGGGACTGAAGCTTTCTTT
D: .; size: once; V: TRBV6-2/TRBV6-3; J: TRBJ2-2; CDR3: CASSPQRAGELFF; DNA: TGTGCCAGCAGCCCACAGAGGGCCGGGGAGCTGTTTTTT
D: TRBD2; size: .; V: TRBV28; J: TRBJ2-2; CDR3: CASSLYGRGAGELFF; DNA: TGTGCCAGCAGTTTATACGGGAGGGGGGCCGGGGAGCTGTTTTTT
D: .; size: .; V: TRBV5-6; J: TRBJ2-1; CDR3: CASSLAGVDEQFF; DNA: TGTGCCAGCAGCTTGGCCGGAGTCGATGAGCAGTTCTTC
D: .; size: few; V: TRBV7-9; J: TRBJ1-1; CDR3: CASSLTDLLNTEAFF; DNA: TGTGCCAGCAGCTTGACAGATCTCTTGAACACTGAAGCTTTCTTT
D: TRBD2; size: once; V: TRBV27; J: TRBJ2-4; CDR3: CASSLGTSGRDPMLAKNIQYF; DNA: TGTGCCAGCAGTTTAGGGACTAGCGGGAGAGACCCTATGTTAGCCAAAAACATTCAGTACTTC
D: .; size: once; V: TRBV6-5; J: TRBJ1-2; CDR3: CASSYSGQGTYGYTF; DNA: TGTGCCAGCAGTTACTCTGGGCAGGGTACCTATGGCTACACCTTC
D: .; size: .; V: TRBV7-6; J: TRBJ2-1; CDR3: CASSLAAGPSYNEQFF; DNA: TGTGCCAGCAGCTTAGCGGCGGGTCCCTCCTACAATGAGCAGTTCTTC
D: TRBD1; size: .; V: TRBV5-1; J: TRBJ1-1; CDR3: CASKLGTGNTEAFF; DNA: TGCGCCAGCAAACTGGGGACAGGGAACACTGAAGCTTTCTTT
D: TRBD1; size: .; V: TRBV2; J: TRBJ2-2; CDR3: CASSWDRGRAGELFF; DNA: TGTGCCAGCAGTTGGGACAGGGGTCGCGCCGGGGAGCTGTTTTTT